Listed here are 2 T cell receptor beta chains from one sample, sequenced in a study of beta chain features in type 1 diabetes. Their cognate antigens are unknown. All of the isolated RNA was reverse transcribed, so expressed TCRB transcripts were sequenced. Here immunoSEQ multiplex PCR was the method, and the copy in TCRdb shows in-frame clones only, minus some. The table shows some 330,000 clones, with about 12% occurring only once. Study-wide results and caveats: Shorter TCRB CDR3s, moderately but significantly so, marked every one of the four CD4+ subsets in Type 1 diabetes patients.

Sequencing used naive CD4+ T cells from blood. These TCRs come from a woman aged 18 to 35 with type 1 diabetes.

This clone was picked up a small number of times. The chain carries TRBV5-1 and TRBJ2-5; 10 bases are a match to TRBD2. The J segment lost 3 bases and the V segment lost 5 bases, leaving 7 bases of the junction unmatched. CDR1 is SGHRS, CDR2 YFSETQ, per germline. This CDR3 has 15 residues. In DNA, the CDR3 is TGCGCCAGCAGATCAATAGGACTAGCGGAAGAGACCCAGTACTTC. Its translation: CASRSIGLAEETQYF.

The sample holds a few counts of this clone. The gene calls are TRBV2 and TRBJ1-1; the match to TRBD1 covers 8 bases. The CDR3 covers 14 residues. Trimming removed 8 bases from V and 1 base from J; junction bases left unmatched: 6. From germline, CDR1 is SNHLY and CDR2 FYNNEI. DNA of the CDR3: TGTGCCAGCGGAAAGACAGGGGAGAACACTGAAGCTTTCTTT. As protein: CASGKTGENTEAFF.